The 30 T cell receptor beta chains reported below all come from one sample, sequenced in a study of shared clonotypes between healthy human individuals. Generated by immunoSEQ multiplex PCR, the TCRdb table keeps only in-frame clones and is missing some. The table shows approximately 2.4 million clones, with approximately 94% occurring only once. Material: naive CD4+ T cells sorted from blood. Subset reported: CD45RA+ positively selected. These receptors were taken from a man aged 18 to 35 in good health.

The chain is built from TRBV27 and TRBJ1-3; 12 bases align to TRBD1. There are 14 residues in the CDR3. Germline assignment: CDR1 MNHEY and CDR2 SMNVEV (reference sequence). V lost 6 bases, J lost 4 bases, and 1 base stayed unmatched. The DNA of the CDR3 is TGTGCCAGCAGCGGGACAGGGGGCGGAAACACCATATATTTT. Its translation is CASSGTGGGNTIYF.

The chain employs TRBV19 and TRBJ1-6; D gene ambiguous. Germline V lookup: CDR1 LNHDA, CDR2 SQIVND (reference sequence). This CDR3 contains 13 residues. V was trimmed by 3 bases and J by 10 bases, leaving 10 bases between them. CDR3 DNA: TGTGCCAGTAGTATTTTGGAGAACTCACCCCTCCACTTT. Its protein is CASSILENSPLHF.

For the CDR3, the DNA is TGCGCCAGCAGCTTGGCCCCAGGGAGTGAGCAGTACTTC. Translation: CASSLAPGSEQYF. The chain links TRBV5-1 to TRBJ2-7; D might be TRBD1 or TRBD2, each matching 5 bases. Germline V lookup: CDR1 SGHRS, CDR2 YFSETQ. Trimming cost V 0 bases and J 7 bases, with 11 bases left between them. This CDR3 comprises 13 residues.

The chain recombines TRBV29-1 with TRBJ2-1; D uncertain. The V and J ends lost 2 bases and 9 bases respectively, with 11 bases between them. The CDR3 sequence is 12 residues long. Germline CDR1 and CDR2: SQVTM and ANQGSEA. This chain's CDR3 is CSVERRAIEQFF. The CDR3 DNA reads TGCAGCGTTGAAAGACGGGCAATTGAGCAGTTCTTC.

V and J are TRBV30 and TRBJ1-2; maybe TRBD1 (5 bases). V was pared by 2 bases and J by 7 bases, with 17 bases between. This CDR3 spans 14 amino acids. CDR1 and CDR2 from the germline V gene are GTSNPN and SVGIG (reference sequence). The CDR3 protein is CAWSPNTGPSGYTF. The CDR3 DNA reads TGTGCCTGGAGTCCGAACACAGGCCCCTCTGGCTACACCTTC.

This clone has just a few counts. This sample also contains other DNA sequences that code for the same CDR3. The gene calls are TRBV7-9 and TRBJ2-1; D unclear. The CDR3 length is 15 residues. The V gene's germline CDR1 is SEHNR and CDR2 FQNEAQ (reference sequence). V shed 2 bases and J shed 0 bases, with 8 bases lying between them. CDR3 DNA sequence: TGTGCCAGCAGCTTAATGGGGTCCTCCTACAATGAGCAGTTCTTC. Translation: CASSLMGSSYNEQFF.

The V gene is TRBV2, the J gene TRBJ1-6; D possibly corresponds to TRBD1 (6 bases). CDR1 and CDR2 (germline): SNHLY, FYNNEI. The CDR3 has 16 residues. V was pared by 7 bases and J by 4 bases, with 17 bases between. The CDR3 region is CASTEGGGGYNSPLHF. The CDR3 DNA reads as TGTGCCAGCACCGAAGGGGGAGGGGGTTATAATTCACCCCTCCACTTT. The full variable domain, in which reference TRBV2 and TRBJ1-6 provide the parts outside the CDR3, is EPEVTQTPSHQVTQMGQEVILRCVPISNHLYFYWYRQILGQKVEFLVSFYNNEISEKSEIFDDQFSVERPDGSNFTLKIRSTKLEDSAMYFCASTEGGGGYNSPLHFGNGTRLTVT.

The V call is TRBV11-2, the J call TRBJ2-7; possibly TRBD2 for D (6 bases). The germline V gene encodes CDR1 SGHAT and CDR2 FQNNGV. This CDR3 region has 15 residues. V was clipped by 6 bases and J by 0 bases, with 15 bases between them. This CDR3 is CASRRTGANSYEQYF. Here the CDR3 DNA reads TGTGCCAGCAGGCGTACGGGAGCAAACTCCTACGAGCAGTACTTC.

This clone has only one observation. The chain combines TRBV10-3 with TRBJ2-7, with 10 bases matching TRBD1. Germline CDR1 reads ENHRY; CDR2 reads SYGVKD. Trimming took 4 bases from V and 4 from J; bases not matched to a gene: 22. This CDR3 spans 20 amino acids. The CDR3 sequence: CAISGILGTGEELGWYEQYF. The CDR3 coding sequence is TGTGCCATCAGTGGGATATTAGGGACAGGGGAAGAGCTAGGTTGGTACGAGCAGTACTTC.

The chain links TRBV6-1 to TRBJ1-5, with a weak D call TRBD1 (5 bases). The length of the CDR3 is 15 residues. The V end lost 7 bases, the J end lost 6 bases, and 19 bases lay between the germline ends. CDR1 is MNHNS, CDR2 SASEGT, per germline. The CDR3 DNA reads TGTGCCAGCACCCGTGCATCCGACCAGGGTCAGCCCCAGCATTTT. Its protein is CASTRASDQGQPQHF.

This chain uses TRBV6-5 with TRBJ1-3; D ambiguous. The CDR3 has 14 amino acids. Deletions cut 6 bases from V and 4 bases from J, with 13 bases between. Looked up from germline, CDR1 is MNHEY and CDR2 is SVGAGI. CDR3 residues: CASSPMAAGNTIYF. The CDR3 nucleotides are TGTGCCAGCAGCCCAATGGCGGCCGGAAACACCATATATTTT.

V usage is TRBV2 and J usage is TRBJ2-7; D is tentatively TRBD1 or TRBD2 (5 bases each). Trimming shortened V by 4 bases and J by 7 bases, and 14 bases separated the two germline ends. The V gene's germline CDR1 is SNHLY and CDR2 FYNNEI. The CDR3 consists of 13 residues. The DNA of the CDR3 is TGTGCCAGCAGTGGGGATCACTGGGGGGAGCAGTACTTC. Protein sequence: CASSGDHWGEQYF.

V and J are TRBV10-3 and TRBJ2-3; 7 bases align to TRBD2. The germline gives CDR1 ENHRY, CDR2 SYGVKD. Trimming took 2 bases from V and 3 from J; bases not matched to a gene: 5. This CDR3 comprises 15 residues. Written as DNA, the CDR3 is TGTGCCATCAGTGAGCCGCCTAGCGGAACAGATACGCAGTATTTT. Its translation: CAISEPPSGTDTQYF.

This clone has more than one count but fewer than ten. The junction shows a germline mismatch at one end, possibly a read error. This same CDR3 is encoded by further DNA sequences in the sample. This chain links TRBV2 with TRBJ1-2; maybe TRBD1 (5 bases). This CDR3 is 14 amino acids long. Germline V gives CDR1 SNHLY, CDR2 FYNNEI. The CDR3 DNA is TGTGCCAGCAGCGAAGCCGGGACGGCCTATGGCTACACCTTC. It codes for CASSEAGTAYGYTF.

The J gene is TRBJ2-7, the V gene TRBV9, with TRBD2 as a possible D gene (6 bases). The CDR3 is 15 amino acids. V gave up 4 bases and J gave up 5 bases, with 19 bases separating them. Germline CDR1 reads SGDLS; CDR2 reads YYNGEE. This CDR3 is CASSPDRTEGHEQYF. CDR3 coding DNA: TGTGCCAGCAGCCCGGACCGGACGGAGGGACACGAGCAGTACTTC.

V gene TRBV19 combines with J gene TRBJ1-5, with D perhaps TRBD1 (5 bases). Per the germline V gene, CDR1 is LNHDA and CDR2 is SQIVND (reference sequence). CDR3 length: 16 amino acids. Trimming cost V 3 bases and J 4 bases, with 16 bases left between them. The CDR3 region has the DNA TGTGCCAGTAGTATTTCGGGACGGACCAGGAATCAGCCCCAGCATTTT. Its translation: CASSISGRTRNQPQHF. The whole variable domain, filled in from reference TRBV19 and TRBJ1-5, reads DGGITQSPKYLFRKEGQNVTLSCEQNLNHDAMYWYRQDPGQGLRLIYYSQIVNDFQKGDIAEGYSVSREKKESFPLTVTSAQKNPTAFYLCASSISGRTRNQPQHFGDGTRLSIL.

The J gene is TRBJ1-1, the V gene TRBV6-5; D not certain. CDR1 MNHEY and CDR2 SVGAGI come from the germline V gene. V gave up 8 bases and J gave up 5 bases, with 15 bases separating them. The CDR3 loop spans 13 amino acids. CDR3 region: CASRTEKSTEAFF. The CDR3 DNA sequence: TGTGCCAGCCGAACCGAGAAGAGTACTGAAGCTTTCTTT.

This chain connects TRBV9 to TRBJ2-5; D is unclear. The CDR3 has 14 residues. The germline CDR1 and CDR2 sequences are SGDLS and YYNGEE. The V end was cut by 0 bases, the J end by 6 bases, with 12 bases between. CDR3 nucleotides: TGTGCCAGCAGCGTAGAGGTGGGAAAGAAGACCCAGTACTTC. It specifies CASSVEVGKKTQYF.

The J gene is TRBJ2-2, the V gene TRBV11-3, with D unresolved. CDR3 length: 15 residues. In germline, CDR1 is SGHNT, CDR2 YENEEA. V shed 5 bases and J shed 2 bases, with 12 bases lying between them. The CDR3 loop is CASSTGSSNTGELFF. The CDR3 DNA follows: TGTGCCAGCAGCACGGGCAGCTCAAACACCGGGGAGCTGTTTTTT. Filled out from reference TRBV11-3 and TRBJ2-2, the complete variable domain reads EAGVVQSPRYKIIEKKQPVAFWCNPISGHNTLYWYLQNLGQGPELLIRYENEEAVDDSQLPKDRFSAERLKGVDSTLKIQPAELGDSAVYLCASSTGSSNTGELFFGEGSRLTVL.

The V gene is TRBV4-1, the J gene TRBJ2-1; no clear D gene. The CDR3 has 15 residues. Per germline, CDR1 MGHRA and CDR2 YSYEKL. The ends were cut back, 0 bases at V and 3 bases at J, with 9 bases in the middle. The CDR3 reads CASSQDPDHYNEQFF. The CDR3 nucleotides are TGCGCCAGCAGCCAAGATCCAGACCACTACAATGAGCAGTTCTTC.

The rearrangement links TRBV27 to TRBJ1-5; D may be TRBD1 (6 bases). The ends were cut back, 6 bases at V and 4 bases at J, with 19 bases in the middle. CDR1 and CDR2 (germline): MNHEY, SMNVEV (reference sequence). This CDR3 comprises 16 residues. CDR3: CASSTTGMGNNQPQHF. DNA of the CDR3: TGTGCCAGCAGCACCACAGGGATGGGGAATAATCAGCCCCAGCATTTT.

The chain combines TRBV19 with TRBJ2-1, with TRBD1 matching over 8 bases. CDR1 and CDR2 from the germline V gene are LNHDA and SQIVND (reference sequence). The ends lost 5 bases at V and 4 bases at J; junction bases unmatched: 4. CDR3 size: 14 residues. This CDR3 is CASSQGAVYNEQFF. CDR3 nucleotide sequence: TGTGCCAGTAGTCAGGGGGCAGTTTACAATGAGCAGTTCTTC.

The J gene is TRBJ2-5, the V gene TRBV29-1, with D maybe TRBD2 (6 bases). The CDR3 has 13 residues. The V end lost 6 bases, the J end lost 5 bases, and 16 bases lay between the germline ends. Germline CDR1 is SQVTM and CDR2 is ANQGSEA. This chain's CDR3 is CSVARLVRETQYF. CDR3 nucleotide sequence: TGCAGCGTCGCGCGACTAGTTCGGGAGACCCAGTACTTC. Full variable domain (remainder filled in from reference TRBV29-1 and TRBJ2-5): SAVISQKPSRDICQRGTSLTIQCQVDSQVTMMFWYRQQPGQSLTLIATANQGSEATYESGFVIDKFPISRPNLTFSTLTVSNMSPEDSSIYLCSVARLVRETQYFGPGTRLLVL.

As regards this clone: The CDR3 does not close with the conserved phenylalanine or tryptophan, likely indicating a read error. It is unclear where the CDR3 begins or ends on the DNA, so no DNA is shown, and the CDR3 is as TCRdb lists it. V usage is TRBV6-5 and J usage is TRBJ1-2; the table calls TRBD1, which could not be checked here. CDR1 and CDR2 from the germline V gene are MNHEY and SVGAGI. The CDR3 sequence runs 13 residues, both termini included. This chain's CDR3 is CASSPPGQQFLIL.

This clone was found a few times. The gene calls are TRBV30 and TRBJ2-7; 10 nucleotides match TRBD2. The ends lost 4 bases at V and 4 bases at J; junction bases unmatched: 4. The germline V gene has CDR1 GTSNPN and CDR2 SVGIG (reference sequence). The CDR3 contains 13 residues. The CDR3 coding sequence is TGTGCCTGGAAAGCTAGCGGGGGTTACGAGCAGTACTTC. As protein: CAWKASGGYEQYF.

V usage is TRBV14 and J usage is TRBJ1-2; 8 bases fit TRBD1. J lost 8 bases, V lost 4 bases, and 12 bases had no gene match. The CDR3 spans 15 residues. Germline V gene sequence: CDR1 SGHDN, CDR2 FVKESK. Here the CDR3 reads CASSPDRGDFDGYTF. The CDR3 DNA follows: TGTGCCAGCAGCCCCGACAGGGGCGACTTTGACGGCTACACCTTC. Variable domain in full (rest from reference TRBV14 and TRBJ1-2): EAGVTQFPSHSVIEKGQTVTLRCDPISGHDNLYWYRRVMGKEIKFLLHFVKESKQDESGMPNNRFLAERTGGTYSTLKVQPAELEDSGVYFCASSPDRGDFDGYTFGSGTRLTVV.

The CDR3 coding sequence is TGTGCCTGGATGCGCATGGACTACGAGCAGTACTTC. It is translated as CAWMRMDYEQYF. V usage is TRBV30 and J usage is TRBJ2-7, with D hard to call. The germline gives CDR1 GTSNPN, CDR2 SVGIG (reference sequence). The CDR3 runs to 12 residues. The V end was cut by 4 bases, the J end by 3 bases, with 10 bases between.

This clone was detected only a few times. In the same sample, other DNA sequences code for this CDR3. The genes are TRBV30 and TRBJ1-5; TRBD1 is a possible D gene (5 bases). Between the trimmed V and J ends, which lost 4 bases and 7 bases, there was a span of 14 bases. The V gene's germline CDR1 is GTSNPN and CDR2 SVGIG (reference sequence). The CDR3 has 13 residues. CDR3 protein: CAWTTGAGQPQHF. The CDR3 nucleotides are TGTGCCTGGACCACGGGCGCAGGGCAGCCCCAGCATTTT.

The V and J genes are TRBV5-1 and TRBJ1-5; D not resolved. The CDR3 has 15 residues. Looked up from germline, CDR1 is SGHRS and CDR2 is YFSETQ. The V end lost 0 bases, the J end lost 2 bases, and 9 bases lay between the germline ends. This CDR3 reads CASSLAESGNQPQHF. CDR3 bases: TGCGCCAGCAGCTTGGCCGAGAGTGGCAATCAGCCCCAGCATTTT.

A word on this clone: The junction departs from germline at one end; a sequencing error may be responsible. Different DNA sequences within this sample yield the same CDR3. The CDR3 nucleotides read TGTGCCAGCAGCCTAGACAGGGGTGCCTACGAGCAGTACTTC. This sequence encodes CASSLDRGAYEQYF. This chain connects TRBV11-2 to TRBJ2-7; the match to TRBD1 covers 8 bases. The CDR3 totals 14 residues. Looked up from germline, CDR1 is SGHAT and CDR2 is FQNNGV.